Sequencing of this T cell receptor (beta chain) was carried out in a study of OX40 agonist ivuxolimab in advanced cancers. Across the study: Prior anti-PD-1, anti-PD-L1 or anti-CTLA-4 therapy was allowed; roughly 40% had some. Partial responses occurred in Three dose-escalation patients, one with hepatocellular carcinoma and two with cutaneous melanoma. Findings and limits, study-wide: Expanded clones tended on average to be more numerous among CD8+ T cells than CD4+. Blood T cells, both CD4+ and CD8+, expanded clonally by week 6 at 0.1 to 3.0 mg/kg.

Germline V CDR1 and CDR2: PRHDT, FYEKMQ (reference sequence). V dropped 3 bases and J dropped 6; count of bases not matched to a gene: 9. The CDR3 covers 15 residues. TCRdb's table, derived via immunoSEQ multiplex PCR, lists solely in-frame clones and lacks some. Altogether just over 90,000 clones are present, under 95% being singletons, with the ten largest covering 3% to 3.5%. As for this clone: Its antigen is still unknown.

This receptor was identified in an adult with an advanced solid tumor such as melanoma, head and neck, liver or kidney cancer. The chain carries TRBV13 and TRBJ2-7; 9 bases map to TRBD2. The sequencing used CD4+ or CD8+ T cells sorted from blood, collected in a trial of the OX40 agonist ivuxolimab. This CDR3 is CASSFPGLAPGEQYF. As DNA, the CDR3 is TGTGCCAGCAGCTTCCCGGGACTAGCTCCTGGCGAGCAGTACTTC.